The 17 T cell receptor beta chains listed next were all sequenced from one sample in a study of monozygotic twins with inflammatory bowel disease. From the 5' RACE reads, TCRdb lists one entry per CDR3 protein and no DNA. The sample table sets out approximately 150,000 distinct CDR3 sequences. The sample was blood. These receptors all stem from a human donor with ulcerative colitis or Crohn's disease, or a healthy co-twin of an affected twin (not recorded which).

The chain uses TRBV7-9 and TRBJ1-1. Germline V CDR1 and CDR2: SEHNR, FQNEAQ (reference sequence). CDR3 length: 16 residues. The chain's CDR3 is CASSLGRPVSGTEAFF. The full variable domain, in which reference TRBV7-9 and TRBJ1-1 provide the parts outside the CDR3, is DTGVSQNPRHKITKRGQNVTFRCDPISEHNRLYWYRQTLGQGPEFLTYFQNEAQLEKSRLLSDRFSAERPKGSFSTLEIQRTEQGDSAMYLCASSLGRPVSGTEAFFGQGTRLTVV.

This rearrangement joins TRBV7-9 to TRBJ2-4. CDR1 is SEHNR, CDR2 FQNEAQ, per germline (reference sequence). The CDR3 is made up of 15 amino acids. The CDR3 protein is CASSPSTVGKNIQYF.

The V gene is TRBV6-5, the J gene TRBJ1-5; as DNA is missing, the TRBD1 call by TCRdb cannot be tested. Germline values: CDR1 MNHEY, CDR2 SVGAGI. The CDR3 runs to 13 residues. The CDR3: CASTRGSNQPQHF.

The V gene is TRBV7-2, the J gene TRBJ2-5; absent DNA, TCRdb's TRBD1 call cannot be checked. Germline values: CDR1 SGHTA, CDR2 FQGNSA. This CDR3 spans 14 amino acids. The CDR3 protein is CASSPPAQKETQYF. Full variable domain (remainder filled in from reference TRBV7-2 and TRBJ2-5): GAGVSQSPSNKVTEKGKDVELRCDPISGHTALYWYRQSLGQGLEFLIYFQGNSAPDKSGLPSDRFSAERTGGSVSTLTIQRTQQEDSAVYLCASSPPAQKETQYFGPGTRLLVL.

This sequence joins TRBV28 and TRBJ2-5; TCRdb's assignment of TRBD1 cannot be checked, as there is no DNA. This CDR3 is 13 amino acids long. Germline lookup yields CDR1 MDHEN and CDR2 SYDVKM. Here the CDR3 reads CAWGTGGVETQYF.

The chain uses TRBV20-1 and TRBJ1-5; TCRdb's D call, TRBD1, is unchecked because there is no DNA. Germline V gene data show CDR1 as DFQATT and CDR2 as SNEGSKA (reference sequence). The CDR3 extends over 14 amino acids. The CDR3 region is CSAVQGGLGQPQHF.

The CDR3 here is CATRQGQSGNTIYF. The chain joins TRBV27 to TRBJ1-3; checking the TCRdb D call of TRBD1 is not possible without DNA. This CDR3 has 14 residues. Per germline, CDR1 MNHEY and CDR2 SMNVEV (reference sequence).

The V gene is TRBV5-1, the J gene TRBJ1-1. The length of the CDR3 is 14 residues. Germline CDR1 is SGHRS and CDR2 is YFSETQ. CDR3 sequence: CASSFGGRPDGAFF.

The rearrangement joins TRBV5-1 to TRBJ1-1; TCRdb's D call, TRBD1, is unchecked because there is no DNA. Germline-derived CDR1 and CDR2 are SGHRS and YFSETQ. The CDR3 is made up of 17 amino acids. The CDR3: CASSLVWTGKVNTEAFF.

The rearrangement uses TRBV9 and TRBJ2-3. The germline V gene encodes CDR1 SGDLS and CDR2 YYNGEE. The CDR3 is made up of 13 amino acids. The CDR3 is CASSADVPDTQYF.

V and J are TRBV5-4 and TRBJ2-7. CDR3 length equals 15 residues. Looked up from germline, CDR1 is SGHNT and CDR2 is YYREEE (reference sequence). The CDR3 sequence is CASRSYDRGAYEQYF.

This chain uses TRBV27 with TRBJ2-3. The CDR3 is 17 amino acids. The germline V gene has CDR1 MNHEY and CDR2 SMNVEV (reference sequence). The CDR3 protein is CASSYSRKMINTDTQYF.

The rearrangement links TRBV12-3 or TRBV12-4 to TRBJ2-7; lacking DNA, the TRBD2 call made by TCRdb goes unchecked. The CDR3 totals 13 residues. CDR3 in amino acids: CASSLDSAYEQYF.

The rearrangement links TRBV4-1 to TRBJ2-3; no DNA is available, so the TRBD2 call from TCRdb remains unchecked. The CDR3 consists of 18 residues. The germline V gene encodes CDR1 MGHRA and CDR2 YSYEKL. The chain's CDR3 is CASSQRSIAAGGSDTQYF.

This chain joins TRBV9 and TRBJ2-3; TCRdb lists TRBD2, though no DNA is available to test this call. CDR3 length: 14 amino acids. From germline, CDR1 is SGDLS and CDR2 YYNGEE. The CDR3 is CASSARTRLDTQYF.

The rearrangement links TRBV12-3 or TRBV12-4 to TRBJ2-7; checking the TCRdb D call of TRBD1 is not possible without DNA. There are 14 residues in the CDR3. CDR3 loop: CASSLETGVLEQYF.

This rearrangement joins TRBV6-5 to TRBJ1-1. Per germline, CDR1 MNHEY and CDR2 SVGAGI. CDR3 size: 15 residues. CDR3 loop: CASSYKGKADTEAFF.